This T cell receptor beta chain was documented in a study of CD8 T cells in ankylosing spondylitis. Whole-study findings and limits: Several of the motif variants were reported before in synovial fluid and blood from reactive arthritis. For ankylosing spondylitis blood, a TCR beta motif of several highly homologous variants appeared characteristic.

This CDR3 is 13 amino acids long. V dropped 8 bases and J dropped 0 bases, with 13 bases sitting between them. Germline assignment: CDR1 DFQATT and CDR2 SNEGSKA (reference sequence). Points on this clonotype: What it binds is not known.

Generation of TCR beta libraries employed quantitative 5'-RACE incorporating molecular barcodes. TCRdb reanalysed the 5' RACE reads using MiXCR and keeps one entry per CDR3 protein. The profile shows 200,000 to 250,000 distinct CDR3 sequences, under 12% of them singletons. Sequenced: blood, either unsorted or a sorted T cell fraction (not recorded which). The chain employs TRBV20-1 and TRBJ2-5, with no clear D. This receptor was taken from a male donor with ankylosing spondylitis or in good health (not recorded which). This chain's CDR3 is CSSKHPYQETQYF. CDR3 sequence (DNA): TGCAGTTCAAAACACCCGTACCAAGAGACCCAGTACTTC.